The rows below give T cell receptor beta chains drawn from one sample of a study of T cells after yellow fever vaccination. TCRdb ran MiXCR on the 5' RACE reads and lists one entry per CDR3 protein. The table lists roughly 300,000 distinct CDR3 sequences, roughly 6.8% of them singletons. The sequences come from PBMCs, collected approximately 40 days after the first yellow fever vaccination. All receptors derive from a man aged 18 to 30 who received the YFV17D yellow fever vaccine. CDR3s include the opening cysteine and the closing phenylalanine or tryptophan. The D gene is left open where the match is weak. Clone size is stated in some rows and not others, as once, few, many or a class when expanded.

v_call: TRBV18; clone_size: few; cdr3_length: 13; j_call: TRBJ2-5; d_call: NA; cdr3_nt: TGTGCCAGCTCACCTCCCTCCGAGGAGACCCAGTACTTC; cdr3_aa: CASSPPSEETQYF
v_call: TRBV9; clone_size: NA; cdr3_length: 17; j_call: TRBJ2-1; d_call: NA; cdr3_nt: TGTGCCAGCAGCCTCTGGGGTGGGGAGGTGGGGTACAATGAGCAGTTCTTC; cdr3_aa: CASSLWGGEVGYNEQFF
v_call: TRBV7-2; clone_size: NA; cdr3_length: 14; j_call: TRBJ1-4; d_call: TRBD1; cdr3_nt: TGTGCCAGCAGCCCCGGACAGGGGGTCCACAAACTGTTTTTT; cdr3_aa: CASSPGQGVHKLFF
v_call: TRBV20-1; clone_size: NA; cdr3_length: 16; j_call: TRBJ2-7; d_call: TRBD2; cdr3_nt: TGCAGTGCTAGAGCAGCGCCTAGCGGAGGACTTTACGAGCAGTACTTC; cdr3_aa: CSARAAPSGGLYEQYF
v_call: TRBV4-3; clone_size: NA; cdr3_length: 19; j_call: TRBJ1-4; d_call: NA; cdr3_nt: TGCGCCAGCAGCCAAGATAGTATGGGGGGCCTTGCAACTAATGAAAAACTGTTTTTT; cdr3_aa: CASSQDSMGGLATNEKLFF
v_call: TRBV18; clone_size: few; cdr3_length: 15; j_call: TRBJ2-3; d_call: NA; cdr3_nt: TGTGCCAGCTCACCATTCGTTACTAGCACAGATACGCAGTATTTT; cdr3_aa: CASSPFVTSTDTQYF
v_call: TRBV27; clone_size: few; cdr3_length: 15; j_call: TRBJ1-5; d_call: NA; cdr3_nt: TGTGCCAGCGTTGAAAACGCGGGTAGCAATCAGCCCCAGCATTTT; cdr3_aa: CASVENAGSNQPQHF
v_call: TRBV7-7; clone_size: NA; cdr3_length: 13; j_call: TRBJ2-3; d_call: NA; cdr3_nt: TGTGCTAGCAGCTTAGCCCAGGGGGATACGCAGTATTTT; cdr3_aa: CASSLAQGDTQYF
v_call: TRBV20-1; clone_size: NA; cdr3_length: 13; j_call: TRBJ2-4; d_call: NA; cdr3_nt: TGCAGTGCTAGTCTGGGGCGAGGAAACATTCAGTACTTC; cdr3_aa: CSASLGRGNIQYF
v_call: TRBV29-1; clone_size: many; cdr3_length: 14; j_call: TRBJ2-7; d_call: TRBD1; cdr3_nt: TGCAGCGTTGACTCCCCGACAGGGGTAAGCGAGCAGTACTTC; cdr3_aa: CSVDSPTGVSEQYF
v_call: TRBV7-2; clone_size: many; cdr3_length: 15; j_call: TRBJ2-1; d_call: TRBD2; cdr3_nt: TGTGCCAGCAGAGTACTAGCGGGGTTAGGGGATGAGCAGTTCTTC; cdr3_aa: CASRVLAGLGDEQFF
v_call: TRBV7-2; clone_size: NA; cdr3_length: 12; j_call: TRBJ1-2; d_call: NA; cdr3_nt: TGTGCCAGCAGCCAGGACCTATATGGCTACACCTTC; cdr3_aa: CASSQDLYGYTF
v_call: TRBV30; clone_size: NA; cdr3_length: 16; j_call: TRBJ2-4; d_call: NA; cdr3_nt: TGTGCCTGGAGTATCCGGGCTGAGCTAGCCAAAAACATTCAGTACTTC; cdr3_aa: CAWSIRAELAKNIQYF
v_call: TRBV7-8; clone_size: NA; cdr3_length: 15; j_call: TRBJ1-4; d_call: NA; cdr3_nt: TGTGCCAGCAGCTCGTCGGGTGGCACTAATGAAAAACTGTTTTTT; cdr3_aa: CASSSSGGTNEKLFF
v_call: TRBV11-2; clone_size: NA; cdr3_length: 18; j_call: TRBJ2-6; d_call: TRBD1; cdr3_nt: TGTGCCAGCAGCTTAATAGGGGGCGGAAGCTCTGGGGCCAACGTCCTGACTTTC; cdr3_aa: CASSLIGGGSSGANVLTF
v_call: TRBV18; clone_size: NA; cdr3_length: 15; j_call: TRBJ1-5; d_call: TRBD1; cdr3_nt: TGTGCCAGCTCACTCTCGACAGGGCGTGATCAGCCCCAGCATTTT; cdr3_aa: CASSLSTGRDQPQHF
v_call: TRBV6-2/TRBV6-3; clone_size: NA; cdr3_length: 16; j_call: TRBJ2-3; d_call: NA; cdr3_nt: TGTGCCAGCAGTTACGGCGAGAGGGGGAACACAGATACGCAGTATTTT; cdr3_aa: CASSYGERGNTDTQYF
v_call: TRBV7-2; clone_size: NA; cdr3_length: 17; j_call: TRBJ1-5; d_call: NA; cdr3_nt: TGTGCCAGCAGCTTTGGCAGAGCCCTGTATAGCAATCAGCCCCAGCATTTT; cdr3_aa: CASSFGRALYSNQPQHF
v_call: TRBV11-2; clone_size: NA; cdr3_length: 18; j_call: TRBJ2-3; d_call: TRBD2; cdr3_nt: TGTGCCAGCAGCTTAGAGTATTTCGGTGGGGGGGACACAGATACGCAGTATTTT; cdr3_aa: CASSLEYFGGGDTDTQYF
v_call: TRBV27; clone_size: NA; cdr3_length: 16; j_call: TRBJ1-3; d_call: NA; cdr3_nt: TGTGCCAGCAGTTCAAACAGGGTTCACTCTGGAAACACCATATATTTT; cdr3_aa: CASSSNRVHSGNTIYF
v_call: TRBV4-2; clone_size: NA; cdr3_length: 14; j_call: TRBJ2-5; d_call: NA; cdr3_nt: TGTGCCAGCAGCCGGGACAAGGGAGGGGAGACCCAGTACTTC; cdr3_aa: CASSRDKGGETQYF
v_call: TRBV6-5; clone_size: NA; cdr3_length: 15; j_call: TRBJ1-1; d_call: NA; cdr3_nt: TGTGCCAGCAGTTACCCCGCAGCACCTAACACTGAAGCTTTCTTT; cdr3_aa: CASSYPAAPNTEAFF
v_call: TRBV20-1; clone_size: NA; cdr3_length: 11; j_call: TRBJ2-1; d_call: NA; cdr3_nt: TGCAGTGCTAGGCCCCACAATGAGCAGTTCTTC; cdr3_aa: CSARPHNEQFF
v_call: TRBV19; clone_size: NA; cdr3_length: 14; j_call: TRBJ1-5; d_call: NA; cdr3_nt: TGTGCCAGTAGAAACCCAGAAGGCAATCAGCCCCAGCATTTT; cdr3_aa: CASRNPEGNQPQHF
v_call: TRBV7-9; clone_size: many; cdr3_length: 15; j_call: TRBJ2-5; d_call: TRBD2; cdr3_nt: TGTGCCAGCTCGCCACTAGCGCCATACCAAGAGACCCAGTACTTC; cdr3_aa: CASSPLAPYQETQYF
v_call: TRBV5-4; clone_size: NA; cdr3_length: 15; j_call: TRBJ1-2; d_call: NA; cdr3_nt: TGTGCCAGCAGCGTGGGCCCTACAGGAGATTATGGCTACACCTTC; cdr3_aa: CASSVGPTGDYGYTF
v_call: TRBV7-3; clone_size: many; cdr3_length: 17; j_call: TRBJ2-2; d_call: TRBD2; cdr3_nt: TGTGCCAGCAGCTTAACTAGCGGGGAAGCGAACACCGGGGAGCTGTTTTTT; cdr3_aa: CASSLTSGEANTGELFF
v_call: TRBV12-3/TRBV12-4; clone_size: NA; cdr3_length: 13; j_call: TRBJ2-1; d_call: NA; cdr3_nt: TGTGCCAGCGGATACGGGGCCTACAATGAGCAGTTCTTC; cdr3_aa: CASGYGAYNEQFF
v_call: TRBV6-5; clone_size: NA; cdr3_length: 16; j_call: TRBJ2-5; d_call: TRBD1; cdr3_nt: TGTGCCAGCAGTTACTCGATCACCAGGGGGTGGGAGACCCAGTACTTC; cdr3_aa: CASSYSITRGWETQYF
v_call: TRBV6-1; clone_size: few; cdr3_length: 15; j_call: TRBJ2-7; d_call: NA; cdr3_nt: TGTGCCAGCAGTAAAGATCTTAGGGGTTTCAACGAGCAGTACTTC; cdr3_aa: CASSKDLRGFNEQYF
v_call: TRBV12-3/TRBV12-4; clone_size: few; cdr3_length: 13; j_call: TRBJ1-1; d_call: NA; cdr3_nt: TGTGCCAGCAGTTCAAGGCAGTTCACTGAAGCTTTCTTT; cdr3_aa: CASSSRQFTEAFF
v_call: TRBV5-1; clone_size: NA; cdr3_length: 13; j_call: TRBJ1-5; d_call: NA; cdr3_nt: TGCGCCAGCAGTCCCGTATGGAATCAGCCCCAGCATTTT; cdr3_aa: CASSPVWNQPQHF
v_call: TRBV5-1; clone_size: few; cdr3_length: 15; j_call: TRBJ2-5; d_call: NA; cdr3_nt: TGCGCCAGCAGCGGTCTAGGGACACCCCAAGAGACCCAGTACTTC; cdr3_aa: CASSGLGTPQETQYF
v_call: TRBV7-6; clone_size: NA; cdr3_length: 16; j_call: TRBJ2-5; d_call: TRBD1; cdr3_nt: TGTGCCAGCAGCTTAGGGTCAGGGGGCCCCCAAGAGACCCAGTACTTC; cdr3_aa: CASSLGSGGPQETQYF
v_call: TRBV12-3/TRBV12-4; clone_size: NA; cdr3_length: 15; j_call: TRBJ2-2; d_call: TRBD2; cdr3_nt: TGTGCCAGCAAGGGGCGGGGGGGCCCCGGCGGGGAGCTGTTTTTT; cdr3_aa: CASKGRGGPGGELFF
v_call: TRBV12-3/TRBV12-4; clone_size: NA; cdr3_length: 14; j_call: TRBJ2-6; d_call: NA; cdr3_nt: TGTGCCAGCACCCGGGAATCTGGGGCCAACGTCCTGACTTTC; cdr3_aa: CASTRESGANVLTF
v_call: TRBV18; clone_size: NA; cdr3_length: 13; j_call: TRBJ2-5; d_call: NA; cdr3_nt: TGTGCCAGCTCACCTTCAGAGGTAGAGACCCAGTACTTC; cdr3_aa: CASSPSEVETQYF
v_call: TRBV11-2; clone_size: NA; cdr3_length: 14; j_call: TRBJ2-2; d_call: TRBD1; cdr3_nt: TGTGCCAGCAGCTCAGGGGGTAACACCGGGGAGCTGTTTTTT; cdr3_aa: CASSSGGNTGELFF
v_call: TRBV5-4; clone_size: few; cdr3_length: 15; j_call: TRBJ2-1; d_call: NA; cdr3_nt: TGTGCCAGCAGCTTGGGGGCGGTACGTGACAATGAGCAGTTCTTC; cdr3_aa: CASSLGAVRDNEQFF
v_call: TRBV6-6; clone_size: NA; cdr3_length: 12; j_call: TRBJ2-3; d_call: NA; cdr3_nt: TGTGCCAGCACCTTGCAAGCAGATACGCAGTATTTT; cdr3_aa: CASTLQADTQYF
v_call: TRBV11-2; clone_size: NA; cdr3_length: 14; j_call: TRBJ1-4; d_call: NA; cdr3_nt: TGTGCCAGCCGACGACCAGGAACTAATGAAAAACTGTTTTTT; cdr3_aa: CASRRPGTNEKLFF
v_call: TRBV5-4; clone_size: NA; cdr3_length: 11; j_call: TRBJ2-5; d_call: NA; cdr3_nt: TGTGCCACCCAGATTCAGGAGACCCAGTACTTC; cdr3_aa: CATQIQETQYF
v_call: TRBV7-6; clone_size: many; cdr3_length: 11; j_call: TRBJ1-4; d_call: NA; cdr3_nt: TGTGCCAGCAGCACTAATGAAAAACTGTTTTTT; cdr3_aa: CASSTNEKLFF
v_call: TRBV7-2; clone_size: NA; cdr3_length: 15; j_call: TRBJ2-3; d_call: NA; cdr3_nt: TGTGCCAGCAGCTTAGGCCCGGGAAGCACAGATACGCAGTATTTT; cdr3_aa: CASSLGPGSTDTQYF
v_call: TRBV7-8; clone_size: few; cdr3_length: 17; j_call: TRBJ2-3; d_call: NA; cdr3_nt: TGTGCCAGCAGCTCTAGAACGGGCTTTACTAGCACAGATACGCAGTATTTT; cdr3_aa: CASSSRTGFTSTDTQYF
v_call: TRBV4-1; clone_size: NA; cdr3_length: 16; j_call: TRBJ2-1; d_call: NA; cdr3_nt: TGCGCCAGCAGCCAAGATCGGACGGGGGCTAACAATGAGCAGTTCTTC; cdr3_aa: CASSQDRTGANNEQFF
v_call: TRBV20-1; clone_size: NA; cdr3_length: 14; j_call: TRBJ2-7; d_call: TRBD1; cdr3_nt: TGCAGTGCTAGACCCGGACAGGGGGCTCAAGAGCAGTACTTC; cdr3_aa: CSARPGQGAQEQYF
v_call: TRBV15; clone_size: NA; cdr3_length: 16; j_call: TRBJ2-1; d_call: TRBD2; cdr3_nt: TGTGCCACCAGCAGAGCTCGGACTAGCGGGGACAATGAGCAGTTCTTC; cdr3_aa: CATSRARTSGDNEQFF
v_call: TRBV30; clone_size: NA; cdr3_length: 12; j_call: TRBJ2-3; d_call: NA; cdr3_nt: TGTGCCTGGAGTGTACTGTTGGATACGCAGTATTTT; cdr3_aa: CAWSVLLDTQYF
v_call: TRBV7-6; clone_size: NA; cdr3_length: 21; j_call: TRBJ2-1; d_call: TRBD1; cdr3_nt: TGTGCCAGCAGCTTAGCCCGGGACACTGGAACTGGGACAGGGATTAACAATGAGCAGTTCTTC; cdr3_aa: CASSLARDTGTGTGINNEQFF
v_call: TRBV29-1; clone_size: few; cdr3_length: 15; j_call: TRBJ2-2; d_call: NA; cdr3_nt: TGCAGCGTTGTGGTGGGAATAGCGAGCACCGGGGAGCTGTTTTTT; cdr3_aa: CSVVVGIASTGELFF
v_call: TRBV21-1; clone_size: many; cdr3_length: 15; j_call: TRBJ2-3; d_call: NA; cdr3_nt: TGTGCCAGCAGCAGAACAGGGGGGAACACAGATACGCAGTATTTT; cdr3_aa: CASSRTGGNTDTQYF
v_call: TRBV7-3; clone_size: many; cdr3_length: 14; j_call: TRBJ2-2; d_call: NA; cdr3_nt: TGTGCCAGCAGCTTGTCAGGGGAATCCGGGGAGCTGTTTTTT; cdr3_aa: CASSLSGESGELFF
v_call: TRBV7-3; clone_size: few; cdr3_length: 14; j_call: TRBJ1-1; d_call: NA; cdr3_nt: TGTGCCAGCAGCCGCAATGGGGAGAACACTGAAGCTTTCTTT; cdr3_aa: CASSRNGENTEAFF
v_call: TRBV15; clone_size: NA; cdr3_length: 15; j_call: TRBJ2-5; d_call: NA; cdr3_nt: TGTGCCACCAGCAGAGATAGGGTAGCAGATGAGACCCAGTACTTC; cdr3_aa: CATSRDRVADETQYF
v_call: TRBV18; clone_size: NA; cdr3_length: 14; j_call: TRBJ2-3; d_call: NA; cdr3_nt: TGTGCCAGCTCACCACAAGTAAACACAGATACGCAGTATTTT; cdr3_aa: CASSPQVNTDTQYF
v_call: TRBV5-4; clone_size: NA; cdr3_length: 15; j_call: TRBJ2-3; d_call: TRBD2; cdr3_nt: TGTGCCAGCAGCCTTAGCGGGGGGCCTACAAATACGCAGTATTTT; cdr3_aa: CASSLSGGPTNTQYF
v_call: TRBV7-2; clone_size: NA; cdr3_length: 15; j_call: TRBJ1-2; d_call: NA; cdr3_nt: TGTGCCAGCAGCCCCGATTCTGAGGGTCGAAAGGGCTACACCTTC; cdr3_aa: CASSPDSEGRKGYTF